This T cell receptor (beta chain) stems from a study of blood T cells in healthy people across ages (dated by TCRdb to the mid-2010s). With respect to the entire study: In model experiments, template switching captured about one uniquely barcoded TCR beta cDNA molecule for every two T cells. Age-related changes in TCR beta repertoire diversity were measured in the study by deep sequencing normalized with unique cDNA molecular identifiers. The donors were split into four age groups: young (average approximately 16 years), middle-aged (around 37), aged (approximately 60) and long-lived (over 80). Donors of different ages were randomly distributed across sequencing lanes to avoid experimental bias. Two additional independent replicas of 1 million unique cDNA reads from the same blood draw were analyzed for two donors (one aged 18 to 29 and one aged 80 or older). Beyond this particular receptor, the publication reports: Because donor CMV infection status was unknown, age-related changes in expanded clonotypes were potentially confounded. Since profiling was done on bulk unsorted PBMCs, naive and antigen-experienced compartments could not be conclusively compared. There was a strong correlation between observed TCR beta diversity and the percentage of naive T cells measured by flow cytometry. Observed TCR beta diversity per million T cells fell roughly linearly with age, and a significant reduction was already apparent by age roughly 40. Estimates of total diversity from one million sequenced T cells were regarded as lower bounds and underestimates. The long-lived group showed more naive CD4+ T cells, fewer expanded clones and increased TCR diversity than the aged group, suggesting age selection.

The library was made by 5' RACE. TCRdb shows the sequencer as Illumina HiSeq 2500. A second about 6 to 11 cycle PCR used a sample-barcoded 5' primer and a J-beta primer mix. Each TCR beta cDNA molecule received a unique molecular identifier from a template-switch 5' adaptor carrying 12 random nucleotides. At least 2.5 million CDR3-containing paired-end reads were obtained from each sample. First-strand cDNA was synthesized from all RNA with the Mint cDNA synthesis kit, primed by a TRBC-specific oligonucleotide. Following uracil-DNA glycosylase treatment, a first 18-cycle PCR with universal primers M1SS and BC2_uni_R was performed on all cDNA. In the source study's methods: For normalization, 1 million high-quality reads were randomly selected from each sample, with every read carrying a distinct molecular identifier. Reads with shared molecular identifiers were discarded instead of being binned into consensus sequences. MiTCR, with a Q25 quality threshold and the strictest error-elimination algorithm, was used for CDR3 identification, clonotype clustering and error correction. A nonparametric unseen species model using Euler transformation provided a lower-bound estimate of total TCR beta diversity. The raw public data were reprocessed by TCRdb itself: fastp quality trimming at Q25, MiXCR clonotype calling, in-frame beta chains only. Rows are unified per CDR3 protein, each entry keeping the most common DNA and genes. For this entry, the V and J calls and clone size follow TCRdb and not the study's own pipeline. The sample has approximately 850,000 distinct CDR3 sequences on record, roughly 44% of them singletons. The ten largest clonotypes hold around 21% of the sample.

With respect to this clonotype: This clone's antigen is unknown. At one end, the junction sequence differs from germline, possibly due to a read error.

From the germline V gene (reference sequence), CDR1 is DFQATT and CDR2 is SNEGSKA. The CDR3 measures 18 amino acids from cysteine to phenylalanine. Of all the DNA, just the CDR3 is kept, 54 bases in frame from base 1. Systemically healthy Caucasian individuals from Russia, around 38 in total and aged about 6 to 95 years, were included as donors. Each donor gave about 10 milliliters of peripheral blood, drawn into EDTA-treated Vacutainer tubes. Ficoll-Paque density-gradient centrifugation was used to isolate PBMCs, with at least 6.5 million per sample. Total RNA, at least 5.5 micrograms per sample, was extracted from PBMCs with Trizol reagent. Naive CD45RAhigh/CD27high T cell percentages were measured by flow cytometry on a PBMC aliquot from every donor.

Sequenced material: blood. The TCR was taken from a man aged 60 to 69 in good health. The sequence links TRBV20-1 to TRBJ2-3; 12 junctional bases match TRBD2. The sequenced DNA is TGCAGTGTTAGAGGTGGTCTAGCGGGAGGGAAGGGCACAGATACGCAGTATTTT. Protein translation: CSVRGGLAGGKGTDTQYF.